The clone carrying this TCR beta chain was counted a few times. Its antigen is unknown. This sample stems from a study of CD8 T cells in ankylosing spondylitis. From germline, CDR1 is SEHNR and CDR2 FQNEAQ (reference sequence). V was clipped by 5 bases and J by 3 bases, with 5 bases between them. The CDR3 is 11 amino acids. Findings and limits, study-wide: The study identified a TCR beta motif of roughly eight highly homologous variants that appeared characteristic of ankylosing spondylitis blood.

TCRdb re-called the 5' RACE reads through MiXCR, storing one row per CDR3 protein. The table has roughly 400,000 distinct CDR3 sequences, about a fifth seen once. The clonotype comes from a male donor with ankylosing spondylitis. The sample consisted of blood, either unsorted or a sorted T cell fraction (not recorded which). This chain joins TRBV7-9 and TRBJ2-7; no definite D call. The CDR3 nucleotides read TGTGCCAGCAGCGCGGTCTACGAGCAGTACTTC. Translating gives CASSAVYEQYF.